These T cell receptor beta chains were read from a single sample in a study of blood T cell repertoires in COVID-19. Method: immunoSEQ multiplex PCR; TCRdb's copy keeps in-frame clones and lacks some. Of over 250,000 clones in the sample, 75% to 85% were seen once. Sequencing input: peripheral blood. Receptors were obtained from a man aged 45 to 65 with active or convalescent COVID-19. Both conserved end residues are part of each CDR3. Fields, in order: J gene, clone size, V gene, D gene, CDR3 DNA, CDR3 protein. D genes are given only for firm matches. Clone sizes are given selectively: once, few, many, or a class where the clone is expanded.

j_call: TRBJ1-2
clone_size: -
v_call: TRBV7-2
d_call: -
cdr3_nt: TGTGCCAGCAGCTTGGGGAGGGTCTATGGCTACACCTTC
cdr3_aa: CASSLGRVYGYTF

j_call: TRBJ1-5
clone_size: -
v_call: TRBV28
d_call: -
cdr3_nt: TGTGCCAGCAGTTTAGCAGGGATTAGCAATCAGCCCCAGCATTTT
cdr3_aa: CASSLAGISNQPQHF

j_call: TRBJ1-2
clone_size: -
v_call: TRBV14
d_call: -
cdr3_nt: TGTGCCAGCAGCCAAGGGGCAGGTCTTAATGGCTACACCTTC
cdr3_aa: CASSQGAGLNGYTF

j_call: TRBJ1-6
clone_size: -
v_call: TRBV2
d_call: -
cdr3_nt: TGTGCCAGCAGTGAATTGTACAGCCAAGTGCTCCACTTT
cdr3_aa: CASSELYSQVLHF

j_call: TRBJ2-1
clone_size: few
v_call: TRBV27
d_call: TRBD1
cdr3_nt: TGTGCCAGCAGTTCCTCCGGGACAGATTACAATGAGCAGTTCTTC
cdr3_aa: CASSSSGTDYNEQFF

j_call: TRBJ1-1
clone_size: -
v_call: TRBV29-1
d_call: -
cdr3_nt: TGCAGCGTTGGGGGGGGGCCGATACGGAACACTGAAGCTTTCTTT
cdr3_aa: CSVGGGPIRNTEAFF

j_call: TRBJ2-2
clone_size: -
v_call: TRBV5-5
d_call: TRBD1
cdr3_nt: TGTGCCAGCAGCTTGAGCGGGACAGGGGGCTCCCGGGAGCTGTTTTTT
cdr3_aa: CASSLSGTGGSRELFF

j_call: TRBJ1-2
clone_size: -
v_call: TRBV19
d_call: -
cdr3_nt: TGTGCCAGTAGTATAGATCGGAGGCAAGAGTACGGCTACACCTTC
cdr3_aa: CASSIDRRQEYGYTF

j_call: TRBJ2-2
clone_size: once
v_call: TRBV14
d_call: -
cdr3_nt: TGTGCCAGCAGCCCCGTGGGGCGGATGGGGAACACCGGGGAGCTGTTTTTT
cdr3_aa: CASSPVGRMGNTGELFF

j_call: TRBJ2-1
clone_size: -
v_call: TRBV18
d_call: -
cdr3_nt: TGTGCCAGCTCAGCCTGGGGGGGGCAGAATGAGCAGTTCTTC
cdr3_aa: CASSAWGGQNEQFF

j_call: TRBJ2-5
clone_size: -
v_call: TRBV5-1
d_call: -
cdr3_nt: TGCGCCAGCAGCTTCGGGGGGCAGAGGACCCAGTACTTC
cdr3_aa: CASSFGGQRTQYF

j_call: TRBJ2-5
clone_size: -
v_call: TRBV7-7
d_call: TRBD1
cdr3_nt: TGTGCTAGCAGCTCACAGGGGGCTGGAGAGACCCAGTACTTC
cdr3_aa: CASSSQGAGETQYF

j_call: TRBJ1-1
clone_size: -
v_call: TRBV7-9
d_call: TRBD1
cdr3_nt: TGTGCCAGCAGCTTGGGACAGGGTAGGTTTGGCACTGAAGCTTTCTTT
cdr3_aa: CASSLGQGRFGTEAFF

j_call: TRBJ2-2
clone_size: once
v_call: TRBV18
d_call: -
cdr3_nt: TGTGCCAGCTCCCGGGCGCTCAGCGGGACCGGGGAGCTGTTTTTT
cdr3_aa: CASSRALSGTGELFF

j_call: TRBJ2-7
clone_size: -
v_call: TRBV4-1
d_call: TRBD2
cdr3_nt: TGCGCCAGCAGCCAAGAGCCGGGGGACTACGGGGAGCAGTACTTC
cdr3_aa: CASSQEPGDYGEQYF

j_call: TRBJ2-2
clone_size: -
v_call: TRBV2
d_call: -
cdr3_nt: TGTGCCAGCCGAGGTGGGTCGGCCCCCGGGGAGCTGTTTTTT
cdr3_aa: CASRGGSAPGELFF

j_call: TRBJ2-6
clone_size: -
v_call: TRBV5-6
d_call: -
cdr3_nt: TGTGCCAGCAGCCACTACCTATCGGGGGAATTCAACGTCCTGACTTTC
cdr3_aa: CASSHYLSGEFNVLTF

j_call: TRBJ1-2
clone_size: -
v_call: TRBV18
d_call: -
cdr3_nt: TGTGCCAGCTCACCAAAGGAGCACTCTGGCTACACCTTC
cdr3_aa: CASSPKEHSGYTF

j_call: TRBJ2-3
clone_size: -
v_call: TRBV9
d_call: TRBD2
cdr3_nt: TGTGCCAGCAGCCTGGGGACTAGCGGGAGGTTACCCATAGATACGCAGTATTTT
cdr3_aa: CASSLGTSGRLPIDTQYF

j_call: TRBJ2-1
clone_size: -
v_call: TRBV7-2
d_call: -
cdr3_nt: TGTGCCAGCAGCTTAGATACGGGATACTTGACATCCGACAATGAGCAGTTCTTC
cdr3_aa: CASSLDTGYLTSDNEQFF

j_call: TRBJ2-3
clone_size: -
v_call: TRBV6-5
d_call: TRBD1
cdr3_nt: TGTGCCATTTCTCTGGGACAGCGCCTGGGTACGCAGTATTTT
cdr3_aa: CAISLGQRLGTQYF

j_call: TRBJ1-1
clone_size: -
v_call: TRBV2
d_call: TRBD1
cdr3_nt: TGTGCCAGCACAACGATGGGACAGGGTGACACTGAAGCTTTCTTT
cdr3_aa: CASTTMGQGDTEAFF

j_call: TRBJ1-4
clone_size: -
v_call: TRBV5-4
d_call: -
cdr3_nt: TGTGCCAGCAGCTTGGGTAGGGGTGAAAAACTGTTTTTT
cdr3_aa: CASSLGRGEKLFF

j_call: TRBJ2-1
clone_size: -
v_call: TRBV6-5
d_call: TRBD1
cdr3_nt: TGTGCCAGCAGTCTGATGGACAGGGTCTACAATGAGCAGTTCTTC
cdr3_aa: CASSLMDRVYNEQFF

j_call: TRBJ1-6
clone_size: once
v_call: TRBV4-2
d_call: -
cdr3_nt: TGTGCCAGCAGCCAAGATCGAGGAAGGGGCAGGGTGTCCTATAATTCACCCCTCCACTTT
cdr3_aa: CASSQDRGRGRVSYNSPLHF

j_call: TRBJ1-1
clone_size: -
v_call: TRBV6-5
d_call: -
cdr3_nt: TGTGCCAGCGTCAACGGGGGTAGGACTGAAGCTTTCTTT
cdr3_aa: CASVNGGRTEAFF

j_call: TRBJ2-2
clone_size: -
v_call: TRBV2
d_call: -
cdr3_nt: TGTGCCAGCAGCGTTACTGAAACCGGGGAGCTGTTTTTT
cdr3_aa: CASSVTETGELFF

j_call: TRBJ2-4
clone_size: once
v_call: TRBV19
d_call: -
cdr3_nt: TGTGCCAGTAGTCGGACAGATCAAGAAAACATTCAGTACTTC
cdr3_aa: CASSRTDQENIQYF

j_call: TRBJ2-1
clone_size: -
v_call: TRBV11-2
d_call: TRBD2
cdr3_nt: TGTGCCAGCAGCTTTGGACTAGCGGGAGGGTATTCGCAGTTCTTC
cdr3_aa: CASSFGLAGGYSQFF

j_call: TRBJ2-7
clone_size: -
v_call: TRBV7-2
d_call: TRBD2
cdr3_nt: TGTGCCAGCAGCCCCAGACTAGCGGGAAAGGGGGCCTACGAGCAGTACTTC
cdr3_aa: CASSPRLAGKGAYEQYF

j_call: TRBJ2-3
clone_size: -
v_call: TRBV4-1
d_call: -
cdr3_nt: TGCGCCAGCAGCCTCCTCGTTAGCCGCGAAGATACGCAGTATTTT
cdr3_aa: CASSLLVSREDTQYF

j_call: TRBJ1-6
clone_size: -
v_call: TRBV12-3/TRBV12-4
d_call: -
cdr3_nt: TGTGCCAGCAGCTCGGGGGGACCATCACCCCTCCACTTT
cdr3_aa: CASSSGGPSPLHF

j_call: TRBJ1-1
clone_size: once
v_call: TRBV19
d_call: TRBD1
cdr3_nt: TGTGCCAGTAGTGCCCCCGGGACAGCGGTGCACACTGAAGCTTTCTTT
cdr3_aa: CASSAPGTAVHTEAFF

j_call: TRBJ2-7
clone_size: -
v_call: TRBV7-9
d_call: -
cdr3_nt: TGTGCCAGCAGCTCAGGCACAAGCGAGCAGTACTTC
cdr3_aa: CASSSGTSEQYF

j_call: TRBJ1-2
clone_size: -
v_call: TRBV5-1
d_call: TRBD1
cdr3_nt: TGCGCCAGCAGCTTGGGCGGGACAGACTATGGCTACACCTTC
cdr3_aa: CASSLGGTDYGYTF

j_call: TRBJ2-7
clone_size: few
v_call: TRBV5-6
d_call: TRBD2
cdr3_nt: TGTGCCAGCAGCTTGGCCGGGGACCCAGCGGGAGGAGGGGAGCAGTACTTC
cdr3_aa: CASSLAGDPAGGGEQYF

j_call: TRBJ2-3
clone_size: -
v_call: TRBV24-1
d_call: TRBD2
cdr3_nt: TGTGCCACCAGTGCCACTAGCGGACTCACAGATACGCAGTATTTT
cdr3_aa: CATSATSGLTDTQYF

j_call: TRBJ2-2
clone_size: -
v_call: TRBV4-1
d_call: -
cdr3_nt: TGCGCCAGCAGCCAGACTAGGACCGGGGAGCTGTTTTTT
cdr3_aa: CASSQTRTGELFF

j_call: TRBJ2-7
clone_size: -
v_call: TRBV7-2
d_call: TRBD2
cdr3_nt: TGTGCCAGCCGGTCTAGCGGGCTCTCCTACGAGCAGTACTTC
cdr3_aa: CASRSSGLSYEQYF

j_call: TRBJ2-3
clone_size: -
v_call: TRBV6-6
d_call: -
cdr3_nt: TGTGCCAGCAGATCCCCCGCAGATACGCAGTATTTT
cdr3_aa: CASRSPADTQYF

j_call: TRBJ1-1
clone_size: -
v_call: TRBV28
d_call: -
cdr3_nt: TGTGCCAGCAGTTTAAACAGGGAAACTGAAGCTTTCTTT
cdr3_aa: CASSLNRETEAFF

j_call: TRBJ2-7
clone_size: -
v_call: TRBV5-1
d_call: TRBD2
cdr3_nt: TGCGCCAGCAGTTGGGACTACCGTTACGAGCAGTACTTC
cdr3_aa: CASSWDYRYEQYF

j_call: TRBJ2-7
clone_size: once
v_call: TRBV7-3
d_call: TRBD1
cdr3_nt: TGTGCCAGCAGCTTAACTGGGACAGGGGTCGAGCAGTACTTC
cdr3_aa: CASSLTGTGVEQYF

j_call: TRBJ2-7
clone_size: -
v_call: TRBV5-1
d_call: TRBD1
cdr3_nt: TGCGCCAGCAGCCCCGGACAGGGATCTTACTACGAGCAGTACTTC
cdr3_aa: CASSPGQGSYYEQYF

j_call: TRBJ1-1
clone_size: -
v_call: TRBV10-3
d_call: TRBD1
cdr3_nt: TGTGCCATCAGCGACAGGGAATTCACTGAAGCTTTCTTT
cdr3_aa: CAISDREFTEAFF

j_call: TRBJ1-5
clone_size: -
v_call: TRBV12-3/TRBV12-4
d_call: -
cdr3_nt: TGTGCCAGCAGCTCAGGGATCATTCAGCCCCAGCATTTT
cdr3_aa: CASSSGIIQPQHF

j_call: TRBJ2-3
clone_size: many
v_call: TRBV3-1/TRBV3-2
d_call: -
cdr3_nt: TGTGCCAGCAGCCAAGGACAGTTCACAGATACGCAGTATTTT
cdr3_aa: CASSQGQFTDTQYF

j_call: TRBJ2-1
clone_size: -
v_call: TRBV30
d_call: TRBD2
cdr3_nt: TGTGCCTTTCGGACTAGCGGGAGGATTCGGACGGATGAGCAGTTCTTC
cdr3_aa: CAFRTSGRIRTDEQFF

j_call: TRBJ2-1
clone_size: once
v_call: TRBV18
d_call: TRBD1
cdr3_nt: TGTGCCAGCTCACCATCGACAGGGACCTACAATGAGCAGTTCTTC
cdr3_aa: CASSPSTGTYNEQFF

j_call: TRBJ1-1
clone_size: -
v_call: TRBV6-5
d_call: TRBD1
cdr3_nt: TGTGCCAGCAGTTATGGGACAGGGGGCGGGGAAGCTTTCTTT
cdr3_aa: CASSYGTGGGEAFF

j_call: TRBJ2-1
clone_size: -
v_call: TRBV11-3
d_call: -
cdr3_nt: TGTGCCAGCAGCAACAGGGTAGTGAATGAGCAGTTCTTC
cdr3_aa: CASSNRVVNEQFF

j_call: TRBJ2-1
clone_size: -
v_call: TRBV7-9
d_call: TRBD2
cdr3_nt: TGTGCCAGCAGCTTCTCCTTACTAGCGGGAGGGTGGCATGAGCAGTTCTTC
cdr3_aa: CASSFSLLAGGWHEQFF

j_call: TRBJ2-1
clone_size: few
v_call: TRBV7-3
d_call: TRBD2
cdr3_nt: TGTGCCAGCAGCTCTTCTTCCGGAAAGCGGGAGACGGCCTACAATGAGCAGTTCTTC
cdr3_aa: CASSSSSGKRETAYNEQFF